This TCR beta chain was captured by sequencing in a study of cytomegalovirus exposure and HLA in healthy donors. About the research overall: A preliminary data release comprised about 85 million unique TCRs obtained from HLA-typed donors.

Use of 60 Vbeta and 13 Jbeta primers characterized the PCR. Profiling relied on immunoSEQ multiplex PCR, and the TCRdb table lists in-frame clones only, not all of them. The table shows around 150,000 clones, with roughly 79% occurring only once. Concerning this clone itself: The antigen remains unidentified.

Study results and limitations: In a later analysis, 17,000 or so TCR beta sequences were associated with HLA alleles at 0.05 false discovery rate. Using the classifier, cytomegalovirus status was reportedly diagnosed with high specificity and sensitivity.

Germline loops: CDR1 SGDLS, CDR2 YYNGEE. Trimming shortened V by 3 bases and J by 4 bases, and 22 bases separated the two germline ends. The CDR3 covers 17 residues. This TCR derives from a woman aged 50 to 60 in good health and CMV-seronegative. The material sequenced was PBMCs. The chain links TRBV9 to TRBJ1-2, with TRBD1 as a possible D gene (6 bases). CDR3 sequence: CASSAELGGSETYGYTF. The CDR3 region has the DNA TGTGCCAGCAGCGCAGAATTAGGGGGTTCTGAAACCTATGGCTACACCTTC.